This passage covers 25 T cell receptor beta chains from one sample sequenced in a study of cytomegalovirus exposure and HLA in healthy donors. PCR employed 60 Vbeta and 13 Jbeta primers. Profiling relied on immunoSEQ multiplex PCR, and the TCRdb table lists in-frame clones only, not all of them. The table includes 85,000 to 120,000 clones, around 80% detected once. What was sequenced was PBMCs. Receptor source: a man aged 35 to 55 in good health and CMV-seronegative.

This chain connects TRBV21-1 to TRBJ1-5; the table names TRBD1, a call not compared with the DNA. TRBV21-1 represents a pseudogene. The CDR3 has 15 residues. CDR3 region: CASSANRDRVQPQHF. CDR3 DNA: TGTGCCAGCAGCGCCAACCGGGACAGGGTCCAGCCCCAGCATTTT.

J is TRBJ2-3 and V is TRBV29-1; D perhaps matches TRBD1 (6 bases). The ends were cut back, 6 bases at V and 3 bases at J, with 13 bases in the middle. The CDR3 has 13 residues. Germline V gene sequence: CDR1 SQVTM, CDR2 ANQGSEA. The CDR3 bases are TGCAGCGTCGGCTTTGACAGGACAGATACGCAGTATTTT. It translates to CSVGFDRTDTQYF.

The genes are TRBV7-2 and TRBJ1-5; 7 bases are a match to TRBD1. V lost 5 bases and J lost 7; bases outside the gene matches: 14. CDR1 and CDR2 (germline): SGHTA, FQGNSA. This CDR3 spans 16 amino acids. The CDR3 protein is CASSLRDSNARQPQHF. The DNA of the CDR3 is TGTGCCAGCAGCCTCCGGGACAGCAATGCTCGGCAGCCCCAGCATTTT. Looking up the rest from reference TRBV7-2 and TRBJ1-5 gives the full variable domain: GAGVSQSPSNKVTEKGKDVELRCDPISGHTALYWYRQSLGQGLEFLIYFQGNSAPDKSGLPSDRFSAERTGGSVSTLTIQRTQQEDSAVYLCASSLRDSNARQPQHFGDGTRLSIL.

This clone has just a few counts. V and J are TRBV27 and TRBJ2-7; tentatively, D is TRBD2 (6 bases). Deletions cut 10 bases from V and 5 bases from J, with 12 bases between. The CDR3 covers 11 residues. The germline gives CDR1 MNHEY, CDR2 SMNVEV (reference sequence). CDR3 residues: CATSGGDEQYF. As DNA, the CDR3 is TGTGCCACCAGCGGAGGGGACGAGCAGTACTTC.

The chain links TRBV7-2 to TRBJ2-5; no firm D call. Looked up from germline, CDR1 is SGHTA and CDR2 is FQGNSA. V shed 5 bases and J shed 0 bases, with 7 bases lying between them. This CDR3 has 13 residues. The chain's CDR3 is CASSGQYQETQYF. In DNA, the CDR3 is TGTGCCAGCAGCGGGCAGTACCAAGAGACCCAGTACTTC.

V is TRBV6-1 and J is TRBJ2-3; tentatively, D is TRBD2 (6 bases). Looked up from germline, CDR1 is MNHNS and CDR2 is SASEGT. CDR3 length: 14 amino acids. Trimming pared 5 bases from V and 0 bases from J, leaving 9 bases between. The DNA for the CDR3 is TGTGCCAGCAGTCCGGGACTTAGCACAGATACGCAGTATTTT. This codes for CASSPGLSTDTQYF.

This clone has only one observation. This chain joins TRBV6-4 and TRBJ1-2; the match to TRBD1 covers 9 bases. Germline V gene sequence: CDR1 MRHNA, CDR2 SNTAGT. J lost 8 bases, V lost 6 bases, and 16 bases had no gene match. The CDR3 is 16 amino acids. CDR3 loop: CASRGSSPGQGLGYTF. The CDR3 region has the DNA TGTGCCAGCAGGGGCTCTTCCCCGGGACAGGGATTGGGCTACACCTTC.

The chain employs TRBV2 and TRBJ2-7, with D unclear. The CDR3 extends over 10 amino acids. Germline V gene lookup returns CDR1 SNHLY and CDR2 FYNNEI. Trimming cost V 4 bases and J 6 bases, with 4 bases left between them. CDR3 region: CASSVSEQYF. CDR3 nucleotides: TGTGCCAGCAGTGTCAGCGAGCAGTACTTC.

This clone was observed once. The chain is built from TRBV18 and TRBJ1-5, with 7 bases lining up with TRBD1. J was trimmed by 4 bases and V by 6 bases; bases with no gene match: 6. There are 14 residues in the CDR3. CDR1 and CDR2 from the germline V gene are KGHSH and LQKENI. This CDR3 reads CASSEGAVNQPQHF. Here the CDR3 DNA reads TGTGCCAGCTCCGAGGGGGCGGTGAATCAGCCCCAGCATTTT. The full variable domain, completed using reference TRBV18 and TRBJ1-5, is NAGVMQNPRHLVRRRGQEARLRCSPMKGHSHVYWYRQLPEEGLKFMVYLQKENIIDESGMPKERFSAEFPKEGPSILRIQQVVRGDSAAYFCASSEGAVNQPQHFGDGTRLSIL.

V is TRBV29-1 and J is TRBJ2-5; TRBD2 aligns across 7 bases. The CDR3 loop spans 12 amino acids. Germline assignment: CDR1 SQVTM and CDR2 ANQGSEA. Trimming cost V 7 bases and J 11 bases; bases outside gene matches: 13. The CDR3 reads CSALRDGREQYF. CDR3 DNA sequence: TGCAGCGCCCTCCGGGACGGGCGGGAGCAGTACTTC.

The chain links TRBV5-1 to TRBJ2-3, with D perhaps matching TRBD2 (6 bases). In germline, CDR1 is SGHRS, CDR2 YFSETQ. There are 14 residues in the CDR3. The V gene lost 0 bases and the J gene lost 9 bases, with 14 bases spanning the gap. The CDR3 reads CASSLDSGSQTQYF. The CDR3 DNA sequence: TGCGCCAGCAGCTTGGATAGCGGCAGCCAGACGCAGTATTTT.

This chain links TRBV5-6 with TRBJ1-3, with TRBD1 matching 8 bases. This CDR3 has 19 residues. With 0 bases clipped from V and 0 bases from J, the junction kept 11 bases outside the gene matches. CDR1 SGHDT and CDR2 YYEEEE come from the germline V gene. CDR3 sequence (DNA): TGTGCCAGCAGCTTGGGGCAGGGGGCCGGACGGGTCTCTGGAAACACCATATATTTT. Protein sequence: CASSLGQGAGRVSGNTIYF.

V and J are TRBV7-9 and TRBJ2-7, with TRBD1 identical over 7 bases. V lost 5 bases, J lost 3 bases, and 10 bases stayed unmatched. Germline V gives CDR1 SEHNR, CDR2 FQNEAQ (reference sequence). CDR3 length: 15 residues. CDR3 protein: CASSHNRGWSYEQYF. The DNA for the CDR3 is TGTGCCAGCAGCCACAACAGGGGTTGGAGCTACGAGCAGTACTTC.

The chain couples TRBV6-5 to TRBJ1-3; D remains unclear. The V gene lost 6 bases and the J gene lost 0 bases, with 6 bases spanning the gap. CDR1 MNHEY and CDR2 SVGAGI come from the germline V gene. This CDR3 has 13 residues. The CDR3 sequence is CASSGASGNTIYF. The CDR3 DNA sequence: TGTGCCAGCAGCGGTGCCTCTGGAAACACCATATATTTT.

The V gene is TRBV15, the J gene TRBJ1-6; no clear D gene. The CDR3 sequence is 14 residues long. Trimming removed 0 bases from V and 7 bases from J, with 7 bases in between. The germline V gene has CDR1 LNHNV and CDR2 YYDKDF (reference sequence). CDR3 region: CATSRDGFNSPLHF. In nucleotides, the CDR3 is TGTGCCACCAGCAGAGATGGCTTCAATTCACCCCTCCACTTT.

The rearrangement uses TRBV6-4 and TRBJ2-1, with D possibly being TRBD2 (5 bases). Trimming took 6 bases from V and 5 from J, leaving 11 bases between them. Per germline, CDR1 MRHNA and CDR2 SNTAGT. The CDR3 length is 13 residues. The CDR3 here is CASSPGIDNEQFF. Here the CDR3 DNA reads TGTGCCAGCAGCCCCGGGATAGACAATGAGCAGTTCTTC.

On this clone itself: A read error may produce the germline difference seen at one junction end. The CDR3 DNA is TGTGCCAGCAGCTTGGTACAGGGTCTTGAAGCTTCCTTT. This translates into CASSLVQGLEASF. V is TRBV5-4 and J is TRBJ1-1; weak D call: TRBD1 (6 bases). The germline gives CDR1 SGHNT, CDR2 YYREEE (reference sequence). The CDR3 runs to 13 residues.

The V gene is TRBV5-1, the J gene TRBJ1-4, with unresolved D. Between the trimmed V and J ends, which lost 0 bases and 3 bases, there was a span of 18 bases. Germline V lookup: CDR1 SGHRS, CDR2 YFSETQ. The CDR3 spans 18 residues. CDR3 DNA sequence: TGCGCCAGCAGCTTGGTGACAACTGTGAGCGGGGCTAATGAAAAACTGTTTTTT. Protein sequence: CASSLVTTVSGANEKLFF.

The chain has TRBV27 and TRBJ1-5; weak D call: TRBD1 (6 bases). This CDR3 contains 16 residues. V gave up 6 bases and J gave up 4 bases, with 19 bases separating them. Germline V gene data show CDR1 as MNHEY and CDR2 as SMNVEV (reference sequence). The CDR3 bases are TGTGCCAGCAGGCCCCTGGGGGGGGGCGGGAATCAGCCCCAGCATTTT. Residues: CASRPLGGGGNQPQHF.

The CDR3 sequence is CASTPNRGQGLYGYTF. The CDR3 DNA is TGTGCCAGCACCCCGAATAGGGGACAGGGACTCTATGGCTACACCTTC. This rearrangement joins TRBV2 to TRBJ1-2; 9 bases are a match to TRBD1. CDR1 is SNHLY and CDR2 is FYNNEI in the germline V gene. The CDR3 runs 16 residues. J was trimmed by 4 bases and V by 7 bases; bases with no gene match: 13.

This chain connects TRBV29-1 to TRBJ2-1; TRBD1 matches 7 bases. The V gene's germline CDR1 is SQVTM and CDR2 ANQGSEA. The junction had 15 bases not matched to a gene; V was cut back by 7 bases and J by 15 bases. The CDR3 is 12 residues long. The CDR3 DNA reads TGCAGCGCCGGACAGGATCGGGGACCCCGGTTCTTC. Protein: CSAGQDRGPRFF.

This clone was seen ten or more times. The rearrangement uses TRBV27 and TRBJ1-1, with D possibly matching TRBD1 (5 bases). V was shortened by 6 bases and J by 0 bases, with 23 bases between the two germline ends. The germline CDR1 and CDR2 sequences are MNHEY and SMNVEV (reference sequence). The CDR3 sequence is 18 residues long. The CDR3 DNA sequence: TGTGCCAGCAGCCTTCAGGACACGCCTAGGGGTATGAACACTGAAGCTTTCTTT. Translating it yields CASSLQDTPRGMNTEAFF.

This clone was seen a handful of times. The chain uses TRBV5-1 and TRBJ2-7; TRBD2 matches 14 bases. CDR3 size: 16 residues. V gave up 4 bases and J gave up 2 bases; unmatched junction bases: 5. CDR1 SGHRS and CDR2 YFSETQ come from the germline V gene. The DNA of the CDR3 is TGCGCCAGCAGCCTAGGGACTAGCGGGGGAGCCTACGAGCAGTACTTC. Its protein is CASSLGTSGGAYEQYF.

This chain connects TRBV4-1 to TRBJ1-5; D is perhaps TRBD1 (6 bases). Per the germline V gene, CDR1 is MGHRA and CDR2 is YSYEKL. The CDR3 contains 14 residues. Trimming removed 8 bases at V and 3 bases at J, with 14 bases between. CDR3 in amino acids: CASSPQGTNQPQHF. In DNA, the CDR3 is TGCGCCAGCTCGCCACAGGGTACCAATCAGCCCCAGCATTTT.

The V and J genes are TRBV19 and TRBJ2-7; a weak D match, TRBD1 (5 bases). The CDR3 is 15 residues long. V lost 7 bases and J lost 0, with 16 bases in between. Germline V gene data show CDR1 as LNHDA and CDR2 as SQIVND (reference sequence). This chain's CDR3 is CASMGPDKSSYEQYF. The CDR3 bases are TGTGCCAGTATGGGTCCGGACAAAAGCTCCTACGAGCAGTACTTC.